This T cell receptor (beta chain) was profiled in a study of blood T cell repertoires in COVID-19. Study-level background: Spain, Italy and the United States supplied samples that represented acute and convalescent COVID-19. T cells, B-cell-depleted T cells, or PBMCs provided the cDNA or gDNA that served as material.

As handled by the study authors: The assay estimated nucleated cells by amplifying reference gene primers. TCRdb's copy holds only in-frame clones and misses some; the assay was immunoSEQ multiplex PCR. The V and J calls and clone size were taken over from that table, and D and trimming were inferred from the DNA. The table lists 150,000 to 160,000 clones, about nine tenths of them singletons. The CDR3 has 15 residues. The germline V gene encodes CDR1 MDHEN and CDR2 SYDVKM. V dropped 6 bases and J dropped 3 bases, with 15 bases sitting between them. V and J are TRBV28 and TRBJ2-1, with a tentative D call TRBD2 (7 bases). The specimen was peripheral blood. This sequence was found in a woman between 65 and 79 years old with acute or convalescent COVID-19. CDR3 residues: CASSGGGAVYNEQFF. In DNA, the CDR3 is TGTGCCAGCAGCGGTGGGGGGGCGGTCTACAATGAGCAGTTCTTC.